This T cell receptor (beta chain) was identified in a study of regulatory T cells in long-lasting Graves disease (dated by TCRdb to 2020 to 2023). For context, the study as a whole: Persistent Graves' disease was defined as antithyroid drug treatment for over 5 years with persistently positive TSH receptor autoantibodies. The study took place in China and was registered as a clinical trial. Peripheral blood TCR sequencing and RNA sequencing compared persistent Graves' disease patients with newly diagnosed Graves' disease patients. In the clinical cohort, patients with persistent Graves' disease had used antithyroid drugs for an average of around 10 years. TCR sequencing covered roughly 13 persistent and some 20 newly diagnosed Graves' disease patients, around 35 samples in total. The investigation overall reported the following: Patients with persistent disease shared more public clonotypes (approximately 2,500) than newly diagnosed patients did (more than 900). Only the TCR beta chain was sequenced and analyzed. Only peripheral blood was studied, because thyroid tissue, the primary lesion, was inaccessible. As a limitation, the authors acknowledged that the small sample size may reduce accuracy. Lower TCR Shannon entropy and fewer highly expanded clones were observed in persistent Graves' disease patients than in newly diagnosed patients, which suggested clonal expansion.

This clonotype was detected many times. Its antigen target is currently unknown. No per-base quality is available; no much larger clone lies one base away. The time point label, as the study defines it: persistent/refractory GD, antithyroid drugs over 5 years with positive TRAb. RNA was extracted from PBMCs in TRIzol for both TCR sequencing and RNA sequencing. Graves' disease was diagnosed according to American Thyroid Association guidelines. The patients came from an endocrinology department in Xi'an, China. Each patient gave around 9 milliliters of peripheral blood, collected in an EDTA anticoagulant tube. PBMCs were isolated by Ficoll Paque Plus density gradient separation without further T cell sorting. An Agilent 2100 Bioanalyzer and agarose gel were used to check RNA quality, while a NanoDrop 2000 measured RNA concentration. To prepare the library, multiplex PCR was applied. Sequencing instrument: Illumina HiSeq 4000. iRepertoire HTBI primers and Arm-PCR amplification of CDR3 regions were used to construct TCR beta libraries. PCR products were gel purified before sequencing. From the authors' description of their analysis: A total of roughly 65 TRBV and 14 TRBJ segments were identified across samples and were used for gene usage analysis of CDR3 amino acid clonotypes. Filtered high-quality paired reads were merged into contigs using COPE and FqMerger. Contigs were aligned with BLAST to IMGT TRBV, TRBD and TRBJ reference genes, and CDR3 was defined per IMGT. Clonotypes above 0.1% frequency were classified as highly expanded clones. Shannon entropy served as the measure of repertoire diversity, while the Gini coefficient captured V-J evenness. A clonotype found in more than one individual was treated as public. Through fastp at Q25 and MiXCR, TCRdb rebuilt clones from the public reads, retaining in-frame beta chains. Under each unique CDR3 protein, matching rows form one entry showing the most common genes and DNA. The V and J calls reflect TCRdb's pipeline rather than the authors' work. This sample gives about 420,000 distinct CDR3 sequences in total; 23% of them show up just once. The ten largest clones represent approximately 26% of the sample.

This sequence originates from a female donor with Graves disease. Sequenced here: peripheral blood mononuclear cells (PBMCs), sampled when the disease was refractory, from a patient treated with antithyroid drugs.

The sequenced DNA is TGTGCCTGGAGTGCCGAAGTAAACGGCTACACCTTC. The translation is CAWSAEVNGYTF. Rearrangement joined TRBV30 to TRBJ1-2; a confident D gene designation cannot be given. The germline V gene (reference sequence) specifies GTSNPN as CDR1 and SVGIG as CDR2. V drops 1 base and J drops 8 bases, leaving 11 bases in between. From cysteine to phenylalanine, the CDR3 is 12 amino acids long. Kept here is only the CDR3 DNA, which spans 36 bases and is read in frame from base 1.